A single T cell receptor beta chain is shown here with its context. Its antigen is not known. This sample was included in a study of cytomegalovirus exposure and HLA in healthy donors. Study-wide results and limits: Later on, an analysis showed TCR association rates differing by HLA locus, with DRB1 the most and HLA-C the fewest.

Both 60 Vbeta primers and 13 Jbeta primers went into the PCR. In the authors' workflow: In a later analysis, around 11 million of 75 million to 90 million unique beta chains occurred in at least two donors. Profiled with immunoSEQ multiplex PCR; TCRdb holds only in-frame clones, not every one. The DNA was the basis for D and trimming; V, J and clone size are from that table. Of 110,000 or so clones in the sample, about two thirds are singletons; the top ten hold about 5%. The CDR3 runs 13 residues. The V end was cut by 3 bases, the J end by 8 bases, with 16 bases between. From germline, CDR1 is GTSNPN and CDR2 SVGIG (reference sequence).

The chain joins TRBV30 to TRBJ1-1; a weak D match, TRBD1 (6 bases). Sample: PBMCs. This TCR was sampled from a woman aged 70-85 years in good health and CMV-seropositive. This CDR3 reads CAWSLSSGTEAFF. DNA of the CDR3: TGTGCCTGGAGCCTATCCTCCGGGACAGAAGCTTTCTTT.